These 15 T cell receptor beta chains were sequenced from one sample in a study of cytomegalovirus exposure and HLA in healthy donors (dated 2017 in TCRdb). The library was obtained by the immunoSEQ multiplex PCR assay. For the multiplex PCR, a mixture combining 60 forward primers for TCR Vbeta segments and 13 reverse primers for TCR Jbeta segments was used. Drawn from immuneACCESS, this table holds only the in-frame rearrangements with V and J called that TCRdb kept. Clones are partly lost; checked studies trace under half to an unresolved V gene and leave the rest unexplained. The sample yields about 120,000 clones; roughly 82% were counted once. The top ten clones comprise roughly 3% of the sample. Source material: PBMCs. These receptors were collected from a woman aged 40 to 50 in good health and CMV-seropositive.

This clone was counted a single time. The chain uses TRBV5-1 and TRBJ2-3; 15 nucleotides agree with TRBD2. The CDR3 consists of 15 residues. V lost 3 bases and J lost 5; bases outside the gene matches: 1. Germline CDR1 reads SGHRS; CDR2 reads YFSETQ. This chain's CDR3 is CASSSGLAGGDTQYF. As DNA, the CDR3 is TGCGCCAGCAGCTCGGGACTAGCGGGAGGAGATACGCAGTATTTT.

The chain carries TRBV6-6 and TRBJ2-1, with D tentatively TRBD2 (6 bases). The V and J ends lost 10 bases and 2 bases respectively, with 12 bases between them. There are 13 residues in the CDR3. The germline V gene has CDR1 MNHNY and CDR2 SVGAGI (reference sequence). The CDR3 loop is CAIQAGTYNEQFF. CDR3 in DNA: TGTGCCATACAGGCGGGGACCTACAATGAGCAGTTCTTC.

V gene TRBV30 combines with J gene TRBJ2-7; possible D gene TRBD1, 6 bases. V shed 6 bases and J shed 2 bases, with 11 bases lying between them. CDR3 length: 12 residues. From germline, CDR1 is GTSNPN and CDR2 SVGIG (reference sequence). The CDR3 bases are TGTGCCTGTATCGGACAGACCTACGAGCAGTACTTC. Amino acids: CACIGQTYEQYF. The full variable domain, in which reference TRBV30 and TRBJ2-7 provide the parts outside the CDR3, is SQTIHQWPATLVQPVGSPLSLECTVEGTSNPNLYWYRQAAGRGLQLLFYSVGIGQISSEVPQNLSASRPQDRQFILSSKKLLLSDSGFYLCACIGQTYEQYFGPGTRLTVT.

CDR3 bases: TGTGCCAGCACGAGACTAGCGGGAGAGCAGTTCTTC. It encodes CASTRLAGEQFF. The chain has TRBV2 and TRBJ2-1; 11 bases are a match to TRBD2. The germline V gene has CDR1 SNHLY and CDR2 FYNNEI. V gave up 7 bases and J gave up 10 bases; unmatched junction bases: 3. The CDR3 loop spans 12 amino acids.

A few counts support this clone. The chain uses TRBV9 and TRBJ2-3, with D possibly matching TRBD1 (6 bases). CDR3 length: 15 residues. Trimming cost V 4 bases and J 3 bases, with 15 bases left between them. Germline CDR1 reads SGDLS; CDR2 reads YYNGEE. CDR3 nucleotide sequence: TGTGCCAGCAGCTCAGGGGCAGGTGGGACAGATACGCAGTATTTT. This translates into CASSSGAGGTDTQYF. The complete variable domain, with remaining parts taken from reference TRBV9 and TRBJ2-3, reads DSGVTQTPKHLITATGQRVTLRCSPRSGDLSVYWYQQSLDQGLQFLIQYYNGEERAKGNILERFSAQQFPDLHSELNLSSLELGDSALYFCASSSGAGGTDTQYFGPGTRLTVL.

The chain links TRBV7-9 to TRBJ1-5; D unresolved. The CDR3 sequence is 15 residues long. Trimming pared 7 bases from V and 0 bases from J, leaving 13 bases between. Germline CDR1 and CDR2: SEHNR and FQNEAQ (reference sequence). Written as DNA, the CDR3 is TGTGCCAGCACCCCCATGGGAGATAGCAATCAGCCCCAGCATTTT. It is translated as CASTPMGDSNQPQHF.

With regard to this clone: Germline is not matched at one junction end, which may reflect a read error. The chain links TRBV4-3 to TRBJ1-5; D gene unclear. The V gene's germline CDR1 is LGHNA and CDR2 YSLEER. CDR3 length equals 15 residues. The CDR3 sequence: CASSQDGVSDQPQHF. CDR3 nucleotides: TGCGCCAGCAGCCAAGATGGAGTTAGCGATCAGCCCCAGCATTTT.

The chain recombines TRBV19 with TRBJ2-7; the match to TRBD1 covers 10 bases. V was clipped by 3 bases and J by 3 bases; unmatched bases: 5. CDR3 length: 15 residues. Germline CDR1 is LNHDA and CDR2 is SQIVND (reference sequence). Here the CDR3 DNA reads TGTGCCAGTAGTATCCGGGACAGGGGTTACTACGAGCAGTACTTC. It is translated as CASSIRDRGYYEQYF. Full variable domain (missing parts from reference TRBV19 and TRBJ2-7): DGGITQSPKYLFRKEGQNVTLSCEQNLNHDAMYWYRQDPGQGLRLIYYSQIVNDFQKGDIAEGYSVSREKKESFPLTVTSAQKNPTAFYLCASSIRDRGYYEQYFGPGTRLTVT.

In this sample, this clone turned up a few times. This chain uses TRBV28 with TRBJ2-1, with 8 nucleotides matching TRBD1. V was pared by 3 bases and J by 8 bases, with 6 bases of the junction left unmatched. The CDR3 is 14 residues long. Germline CDR1 and CDR2: MDHEN and SYDVKM. The CDR3 nucleotides read TGTGCCAGCAGTTTCCAGGCCAGGGGGCATGAGCAGTTCTTC. It translates to CASSFQARGHEQFF.

This clone appeared a few times. One junction end does not reproduce the germline sequence, and a read error may be involved. V usage is TRBV9 and J usage is TRBJ2-5, with 14 bases aligning to TRBD2. CDR3 size: 13 residues. Germline CDR1 reads SGDLS; CDR2 reads YYNGEE. CDR3 nucleotide sequence: TGTGCCAGCAGCGCTCAGGGACTAGCGGGAGTCGACTTC. It yields the protein CASSAQGLAGVDF.

V gene TRBV27 combines with J gene TRBJ1-5; 8 nucleotides line up with TRBD1. This CDR3 spans 15 amino acids. Germline CDR1 MNHEY, CDR2 SMNVEV (reference sequence). V was clipped by 6 bases and J by 3 bases; unmatched bases: 7. Here the CDR3 DNA reads TGTGCCAGCAGGAAGTTGACAGGGGCCAATCAGCCCCAGCATTTT. It yields the protein CASRKLTGANQPQHF.

V usage is TRBV4-1 and J usage is TRBJ2-7, with TRBD1 matching over 7 bases. This CDR3 is 15 amino acids long. With 0 bases clipped from V and 2 bases from J, the junction kept 4 bases outside the gene matches. CDR1 and CDR2 (germline): MGHRA, YSYEKL. The CDR3 loop reads CASSQETTGPYEQYF. CDR3 sequence (DNA): TGCGCCAGCAGCCAAGAGACGACAGGGCCCTACGAGCAGTACTTC.

The V gene is TRBV18, the J gene TRBJ1-5; 7 bases map to TRBD1. Germline assignment: CDR1 KGHSH and CDR2 LQKENI. The CDR3 covers 14 residues. The V and J ends lost 2 bases and 5 bases, in that order; junction bases with no gene match: 3. CDR3 coding DNA: TGTGCCAGCTCACCATTTGGGACAGATCAGCCCCAGCATTTT. Its translation: CASSPFGTDQPQHF.

This sequence joins TRBV4-1 and TRBJ2-1, with 14 bases lining up with TRBD2. CDR1 is MGHRA and CDR2 is YSYEKL in the germline V gene. V was pared by 3 bases and J by 5 bases, with 12 bases of the junction left unmatched. This CDR3 spans 19 amino acids. The CDR3: CASSQTSGGASRVDNEQFF. CDR3 sequence (DNA): TGCGCCAGCAGCCAGACTAGCGGGGGGGCCAGTCGAGTGGACAATGAGCAGTTCTTC.

This clone was seen a handful of times. The V gene is TRBV18, the J gene TRBJ1-5, with TRBD1 as a possible D gene (6 bases). There are 16 residues in the CDR3. CDR1 is KGHSH, CDR2 LQKENI, per germline. V lost 2 bases to trimming and J lost 4 bases, with 15 bases between them. DNA for the CDR3: TGTGCCAGCTCACCAGATACAGGGTACGGTAATCAGCCCCAGCATTTT. This gives the protein CASSPDTGYGNQPQHF.